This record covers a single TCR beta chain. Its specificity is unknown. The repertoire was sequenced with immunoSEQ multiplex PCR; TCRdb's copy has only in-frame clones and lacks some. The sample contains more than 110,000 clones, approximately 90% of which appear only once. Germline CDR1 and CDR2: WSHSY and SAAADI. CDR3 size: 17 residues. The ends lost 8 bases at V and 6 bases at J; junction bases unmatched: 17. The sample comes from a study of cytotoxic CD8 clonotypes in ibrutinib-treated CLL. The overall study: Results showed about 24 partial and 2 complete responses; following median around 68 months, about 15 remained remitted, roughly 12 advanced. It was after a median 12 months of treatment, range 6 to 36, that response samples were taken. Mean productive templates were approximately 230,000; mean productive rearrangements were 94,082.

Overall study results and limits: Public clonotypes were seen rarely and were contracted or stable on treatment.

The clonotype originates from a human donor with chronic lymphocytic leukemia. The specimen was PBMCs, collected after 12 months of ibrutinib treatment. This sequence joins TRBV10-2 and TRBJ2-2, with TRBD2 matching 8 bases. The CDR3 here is CASRKDRDSGKSGELFF. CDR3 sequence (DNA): TGCGCCAGCCGGAAGGACCGTGATAGCGGGAAATCCGGGGAGCTGTTTTTT.